This TCR beta chain was sequenced in a study of cytomegalovirus exposure and HLA in healthy donors. Study information: Within an early data release were 80 million to 90 million unique TCRs drawn from HLA-typed donors.

PCR used 60 Vbeta primers and 13 Jbeta primers. Assay used: immunoSEQ multiplex PCR; TCRdb lists only in-frame clones, some missing. This sample has under 120,000 clones, with about three quarters found just once. Details on this clone: Its antigen is unknown. Other DNA sequences of this sample code for an identical CDR3.

Study-level results: As a later analysis revealed, the rate of TCR association differed by HLA locus, with DRB1 most and HLA-C fewest. Association of a missense DCLRE1C variant with TCR beta V- and J-gene trimming was reported in a later analysis.

Material: PBMCs. The TCR originated in a female donor in good health and CMV-seropositive.

CDR3 protein: CAISESNVGGPDNGYTF. The DNA for the CDR3 is TGTGCCATCAGTGAGTCGAATGTAGGAGGGCCCGATAATGGCTACACCTTC. The chain has TRBV10-3 and TRBJ1-2; D uncertain. V lost 0 bases, J lost 6 bases, and 20 bases lay in between. CDR1 is ENHRY, CDR2 SYGVKD, per germline. This CDR3 is 17 amino acids long.